A selection of T cell receptor beta chains follows, all from one sample in a study of T cells and Merkel cell carcinoma outcomes. TCRdb keeps only in-frame clones here, not all; method: immunoSEQ multiplex PCR. Here the sample spans a few thousand clones, approximately 84% being singletons. The specimen was tumor tissue from Merkel cell carcinoma. These receptors were taken from a human donor with Merkel cell carcinoma. Both conserved end residues are part of each CDR3. D genes are given only for firm matches. A row's size may be missing; if present it is once, few, many or a size class.

V gene	J gene	clone size	D gene	CDR3 protein	CDR3 DNA
TRBV27	TRBJ1-6	-	-	CASSLPPATNSPLHF	TGTGCCAGCAGTTTACCCCCAGCGACTAATTCACCCCTCCACTTT
TRBV18	TRBJ1-5	-	TRBD1	CASSPPGGGNQPQHF	TGTGCCAGCTCACCGCCAGGGGGGGGCAATCAGCCCCAGCATTTT
TRBV30	TRBJ1-5	-	-	CAWSFSSNQPQHF	TGTGCCTGGAGTTTTAGTTCCAATCAGCCCCAGCATTTT
TRBV6-1	TRBJ1-5	-	-	CASRQVNNQPQHF	TGTGCCAGCAGACAGGTGAATAATCAGCCCCAGCATTTT
TRBV16	TRBJ1-6	few	TRBD1	CASSQQGERSPLHF	TGTGCCAGCAGCCAACAGGGGGAGAGGTCACCCCTCCACTTT
TRBV5-1	TRBJ1-1	-	-	CASSLGGVNTEAFF	TGCGCCAGCAGCTTGGGCGGGGTGAACACTGAAGCTTTCTTT
TRBV2	TRBJ2-6	-	TRBD1	CASNPLLGQGASGANVLTF	TGTGCCAGCAATCCCCTTCTCGGACAGGGGGCTTCTGGGGCCAACGTCCTGACTTTC
TRBV4-1	TRBJ2-2	-	TRBD2	CASSHRLARTSNTGELFF	TGCGCCAGCAGCCACCGACTAGCGCGGACTTCGAACACCGGGGAGCTGTTTTTT
TRBV27	TRBJ2-5	-	-	CASSNLLQETQYF	TGTGCCAGCAGTAACCTCCTCCAAGAGACCCAGTACTTC
TRBV28	TRBJ2-7	-	-	CASRPGGYEQYF	TGTGCCAGCCGCCCCGGCGGCTACGAGCAGTACTTC
TRBV2	TRBJ2-7	-	-	CASRMGSGQYF	TGTGCCAGCAGGATGGGGTCAGGGCAGTACTTC
TRBV5-1	TRBJ2-5	-	TRBD1	CASSLAGQGETQYF	TGCGCCAGCAGCTTGGCGGGACAGGGAGAGACCCAGTACTTC
TRBV29-1	TRBJ1-4	-	TRBD1	CSIGTGGTNEKLFF	TGCAGCATCGGGACAGGGGGCACTAATGAAAAACTGTTTTTT
TRBV5-4	TRBJ1-1	-	-	CASSWTDMNTEAFF	TGTGCCAGCAGCTGGACTGACATGAACACTGAAGCTTTCTTT
TRBV11-2	TRBJ2-2	-	-	CASSTESANTGELFF	TGTGCCAGCAGCACTGAGTCCGCGAACACCGGGGAGCTGTTTTTT
TRBV14	TRBJ1-1	-	-	CASSRTGINTEAFF	TGTGCCAGCAGCCGCACAGGGATTAACACTGAAGCTTTCTTT
TRBV5-1	TRBJ1-6	-	-	CASSLGGGDSPLHF	TGCGCCAGCAGCTTGGGAGGGGGGGATTCACCCCTCCACTTT